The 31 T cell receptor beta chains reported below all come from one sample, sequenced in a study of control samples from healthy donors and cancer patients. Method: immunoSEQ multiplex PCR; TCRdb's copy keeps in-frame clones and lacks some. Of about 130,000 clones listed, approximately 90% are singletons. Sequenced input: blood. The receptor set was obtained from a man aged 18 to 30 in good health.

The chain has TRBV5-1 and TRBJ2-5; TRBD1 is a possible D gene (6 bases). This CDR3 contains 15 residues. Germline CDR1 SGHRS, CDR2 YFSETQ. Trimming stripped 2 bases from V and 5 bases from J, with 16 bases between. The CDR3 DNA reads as TGCGCCAGCAGCTTACAGGGAAGGCCGACCGAGACCCAGTACTTC. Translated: CASSLQGRPTETQYF.

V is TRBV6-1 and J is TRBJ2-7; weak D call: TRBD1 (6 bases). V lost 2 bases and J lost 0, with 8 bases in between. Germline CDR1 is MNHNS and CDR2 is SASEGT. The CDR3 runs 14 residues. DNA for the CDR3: TGTGCCAGCAGTGAAAGGGGGAGCTCCTACGAGCAGTACTTC. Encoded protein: CASSERGSSYEQYF.

CDR3 loop: CASSESTWGTEAFF. CDR3 in DNA: TGTGCCAGCAGTGAAAGTACCTGGGGCACTGAAGCTTTCTTT. The chain couples TRBV6-1 to TRBJ1-1; D ambiguous. The ends were cut back, 2 bases at V and 4 bases at J, with 11 bases in the middle. The CDR3 totals 14 residues. The germline V gene encodes CDR1 MNHNS and CDR2 SASEGT.

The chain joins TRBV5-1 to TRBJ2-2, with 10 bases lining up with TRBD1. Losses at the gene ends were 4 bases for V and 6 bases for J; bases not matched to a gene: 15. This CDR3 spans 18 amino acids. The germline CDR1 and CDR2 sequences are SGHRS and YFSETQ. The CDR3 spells CASSLVTGGWDGSGELFF. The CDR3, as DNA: TGCGCCAGCAGCCTCGTGACAGGGGGCTGGGACGGGTCCGGGGAGCTGTTTTTT.

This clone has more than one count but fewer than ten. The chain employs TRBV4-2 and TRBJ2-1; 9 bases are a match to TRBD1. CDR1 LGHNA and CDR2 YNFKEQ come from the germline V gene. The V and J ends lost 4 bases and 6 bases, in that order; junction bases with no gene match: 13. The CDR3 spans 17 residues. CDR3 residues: CASSLPSGTGSRNEQFF. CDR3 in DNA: TGTGCCAGCAGCCTTCCCTCCGGGACAGGGAGTCGCAATGAGCAGTTCTTC.

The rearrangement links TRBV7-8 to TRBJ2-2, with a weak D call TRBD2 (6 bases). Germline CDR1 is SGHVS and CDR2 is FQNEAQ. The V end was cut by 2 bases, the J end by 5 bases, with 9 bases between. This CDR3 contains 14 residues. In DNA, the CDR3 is TGTGCCAGCAGCTTACAACGGGAGACCGGGGAGCTGTTTTTT. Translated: CASSLQRETGELFF.

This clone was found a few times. CDR3 nucleotide sequence: TGTGCCAGCAGCCAGGGAGCAGATACGCAGTATTTT. Encoded protein: CASSQGADTQYF. The chain has TRBV6-6 and TRBJ2-3; D may correspond to TRBD1 or TRBD2 (5 bases each). The CDR3 is 12 amino acids. The V gene lost 6 bases and the J gene lost 4 bases, with 8 bases spanning the gap. CDR1 and CDR2 from the germline V gene are MNHNY and SVGAGI (reference sequence).

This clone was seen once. For the CDR3, the DNA is TGTGCCATCAGTGAGTCAGGGGGATTCCCACCCCTCCACTTT. Its translation: CAISESGGFPPLHF. This chain joins TRBV10-3 and TRBJ1-6; the D gene is possibly TRBD1 (6 bases). The V and J ends lost 0 bases and 11 bases respectively, with 11 bases between them. Germline assignment: CDR1 ENHRY and CDR2 SYGVKD. This CDR3 is 14 amino acids long.

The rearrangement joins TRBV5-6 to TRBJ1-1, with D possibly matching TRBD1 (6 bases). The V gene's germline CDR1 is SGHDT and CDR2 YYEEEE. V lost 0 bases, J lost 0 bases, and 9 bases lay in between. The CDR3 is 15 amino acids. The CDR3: CASSLDGQMNTEAFF. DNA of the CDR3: TGTGCCAGCAGCTTGGACGGACAGATGAACACTGAAGCTTTCTTT.

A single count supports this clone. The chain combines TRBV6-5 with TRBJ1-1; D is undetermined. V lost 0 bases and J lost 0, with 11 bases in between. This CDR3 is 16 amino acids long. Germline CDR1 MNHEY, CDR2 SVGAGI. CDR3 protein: CASSYSIATMNTEAFF. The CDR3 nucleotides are TGTGCCAGCAGTTACTCGATAGCCACCATGAACACTGAAGCTTTCTTT.

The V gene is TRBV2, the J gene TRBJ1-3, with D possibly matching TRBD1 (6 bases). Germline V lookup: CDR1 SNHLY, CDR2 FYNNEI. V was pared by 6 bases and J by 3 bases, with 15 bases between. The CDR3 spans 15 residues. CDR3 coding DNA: TGTGCCAGCAGACCCCGCGTGGACAGTGGAAACACCATATATTTT. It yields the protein CASRPRVDSGNTIYF.

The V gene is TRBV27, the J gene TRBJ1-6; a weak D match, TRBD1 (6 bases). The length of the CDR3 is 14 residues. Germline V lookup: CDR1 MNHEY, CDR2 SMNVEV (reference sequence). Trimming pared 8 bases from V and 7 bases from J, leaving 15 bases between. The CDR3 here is CASGGREINSPLHF. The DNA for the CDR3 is TGTGCCAGCGGGGGCAGGGAAATCAATTCACCCCTCCACTTT.

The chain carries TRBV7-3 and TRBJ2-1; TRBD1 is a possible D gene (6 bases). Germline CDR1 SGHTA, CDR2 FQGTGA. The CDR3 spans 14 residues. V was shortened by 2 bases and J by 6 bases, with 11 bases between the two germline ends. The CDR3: CASSLGVRGNEQFF. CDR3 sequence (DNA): TGTGCCAGCAGCTTAGGGGTCAGGGGCAATGAGCAGTTCTTC. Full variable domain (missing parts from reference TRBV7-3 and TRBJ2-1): GAGVSQTPSNKVTEKGKYVELRCDPISGHTALYWYRQSLGQGPEFLIYFQGTGAADDSGLPNDRFFAVRPEGSVSTLKIQRTERGDSAVYLCASSLGVRGNEQFFGPGTRLTVL.

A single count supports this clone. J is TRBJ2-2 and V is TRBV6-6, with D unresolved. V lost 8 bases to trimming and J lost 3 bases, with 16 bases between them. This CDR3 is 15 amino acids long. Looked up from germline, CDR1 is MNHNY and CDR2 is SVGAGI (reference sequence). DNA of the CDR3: TGTGCCAGCGAAGACACCCGAGTGGACACCGGGGAGCTGTTTTTT. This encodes CASEDTRVDTGELFF.

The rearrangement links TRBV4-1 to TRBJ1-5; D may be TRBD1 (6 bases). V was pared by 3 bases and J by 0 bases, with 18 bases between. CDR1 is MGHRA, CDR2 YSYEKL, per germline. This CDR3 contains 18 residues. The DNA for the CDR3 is TGCGCCAGCAGCCAGGGGTTGACAGGCGCATATAGCAATCAGCCCCAGCATTTT. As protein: CASSQGLTGAYSNQPQHF.

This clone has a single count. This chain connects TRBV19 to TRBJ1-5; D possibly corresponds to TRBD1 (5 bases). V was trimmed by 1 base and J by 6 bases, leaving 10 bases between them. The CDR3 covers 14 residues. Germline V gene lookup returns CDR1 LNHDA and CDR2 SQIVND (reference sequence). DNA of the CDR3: TGTGCCAGTAGTATAGTTGGGGGGACTCAGCCCCAGCATTTT. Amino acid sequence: CASSIVGGTQPQHF.

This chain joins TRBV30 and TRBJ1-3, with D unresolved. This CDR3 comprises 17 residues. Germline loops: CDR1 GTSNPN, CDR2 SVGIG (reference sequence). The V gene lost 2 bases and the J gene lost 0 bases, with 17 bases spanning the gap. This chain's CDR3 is CAWSTNNGQRSGNTIYF. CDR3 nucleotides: TGTGCCTGGAGTACGAACAACGGCCAGCGCTCTGGAAACACCATATATTTT.

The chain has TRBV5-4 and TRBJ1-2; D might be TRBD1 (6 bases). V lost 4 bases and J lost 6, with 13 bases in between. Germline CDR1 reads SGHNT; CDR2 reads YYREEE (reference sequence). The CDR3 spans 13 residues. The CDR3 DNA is TGTGCCAGCAGCCTAGCAGGGGTAGATGGCTACACCTTC. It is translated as CASSLAGVDGYTF.

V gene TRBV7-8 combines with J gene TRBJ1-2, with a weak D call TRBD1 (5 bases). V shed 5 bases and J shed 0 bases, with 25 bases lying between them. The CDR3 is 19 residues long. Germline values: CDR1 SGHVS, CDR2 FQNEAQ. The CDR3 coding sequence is TGTGCCAGCAGCCCCCGCGGACACCTCAAGAAGGAAGCTAACTATGGCTACACCTTC. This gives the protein CASSPRGHLKKEANYGYTF. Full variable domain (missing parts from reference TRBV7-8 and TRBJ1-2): GAGVSQSPRYKVAKRGQDVALRCDPISGHVSLFWYQQALGQGPEFLTYFQNEAQLDKSGLPSDRFFAERPEGSVSTLKIQRTQQEDSAVYLCASSPRGHLKKEANYGYTFGSGTRLTVV.

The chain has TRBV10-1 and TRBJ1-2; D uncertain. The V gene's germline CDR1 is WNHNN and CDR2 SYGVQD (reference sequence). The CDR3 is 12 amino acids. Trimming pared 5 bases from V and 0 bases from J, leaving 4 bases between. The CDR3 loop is CASSYANYGYTF. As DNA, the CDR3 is TGCGCCAGCAGTTACGCTAACTATGGCTACACCTTC.

The CDR3, as DNA: TGTGCCAGCAGCCACGAGGGACTTGCAACTAATGAAAAACTGTTTTTT. Translation gives CASSHEGLATNEKLFF. This rearrangement joins TRBV14 to TRBJ1-4; a weak D match, TRBD1 (5 bases). Trimming removed 3 bases at V and 0 bases at J, with 11 bases between. Germline CDR1 reads SGHDN; CDR2 reads FVKESK. There are 16 residues in the CDR3. Drawing the rest from reference TRBV14 and TRBJ1-4, the complete variable domain is EAGVTQFPSHSVIEKGQTVTLRCDPISGHDNLYWYRRVMGKEIKFLLHFVKESKQDESGMPNNRFLAERTGGTYSTLKVQPAELEDSGVYFCASSHEGLATNEKLFFGSGTQLSVL.

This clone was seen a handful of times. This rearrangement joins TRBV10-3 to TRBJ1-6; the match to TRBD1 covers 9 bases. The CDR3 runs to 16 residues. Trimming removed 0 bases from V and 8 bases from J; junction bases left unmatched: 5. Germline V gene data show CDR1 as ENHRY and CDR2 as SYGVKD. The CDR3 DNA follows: TGTGCCATCAGTGAGTCGTCGACAGGGGGGGATTCACCCCTCCACTTT. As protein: CAISESSTGGDSPLHF.

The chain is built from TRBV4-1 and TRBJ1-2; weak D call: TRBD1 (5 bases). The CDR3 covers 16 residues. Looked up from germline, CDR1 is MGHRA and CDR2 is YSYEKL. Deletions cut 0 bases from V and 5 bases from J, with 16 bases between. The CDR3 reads CASSQDPIWGIYGYTF. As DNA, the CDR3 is TGCGCCAGCAGCCAAGATCCGATCTGGGGGATTTATGGCTACACCTTC.

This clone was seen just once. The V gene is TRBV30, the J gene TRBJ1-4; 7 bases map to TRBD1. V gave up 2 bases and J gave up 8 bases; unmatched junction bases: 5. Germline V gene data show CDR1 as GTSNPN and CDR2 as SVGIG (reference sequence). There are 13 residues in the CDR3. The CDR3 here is CAWSSLQGEKLFF. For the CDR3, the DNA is TGTGCCTGGAGTTCACTACAGGGGGAAAAACTGTTTTTT.

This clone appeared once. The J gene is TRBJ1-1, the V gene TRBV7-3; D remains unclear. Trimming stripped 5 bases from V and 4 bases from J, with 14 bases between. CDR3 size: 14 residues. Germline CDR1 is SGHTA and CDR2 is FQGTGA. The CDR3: CASSPGVGGTEAFF. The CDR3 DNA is TGTGCCAGCAGCCCCGGGGTCGGCGGCACTGAAGCTTTCTTT.

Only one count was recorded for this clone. The CDR3 nucleotides are TGTGCCAGCACCGGGACGGCGAACACCGGGGAGCTGTTTTTT. Protein product: CASTGTANTGELFF. The J gene is TRBJ2-2, the V gene TRBV2, with D perhaps being TRBD1 or TRBD2 (5 bases each). This CDR3 is built from 14 residues. The V end lost 7 bases, the J end lost 0 bases, and 9 bases lay between the germline ends. Germline V lookup: CDR1 SNHLY, CDR2 FYNNEI.

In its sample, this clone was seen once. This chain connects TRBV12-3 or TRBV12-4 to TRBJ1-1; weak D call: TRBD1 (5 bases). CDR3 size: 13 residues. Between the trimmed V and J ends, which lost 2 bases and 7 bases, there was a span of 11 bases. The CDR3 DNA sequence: TGTGCCAGCAGTTTAATGTGGGGCGGTGAAGCTTTCTTT. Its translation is CASSLMWGGEAFF.

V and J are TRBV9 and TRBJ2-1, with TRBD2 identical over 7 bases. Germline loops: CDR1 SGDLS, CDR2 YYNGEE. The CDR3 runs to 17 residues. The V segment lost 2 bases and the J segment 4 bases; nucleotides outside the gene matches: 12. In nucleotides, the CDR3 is TGTGCCAGCAGCGTGGGGGTCGGGACTACGGTTTACAATGAGCAGTTCTTC. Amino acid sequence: CASSVGVGTTVYNEQFF.

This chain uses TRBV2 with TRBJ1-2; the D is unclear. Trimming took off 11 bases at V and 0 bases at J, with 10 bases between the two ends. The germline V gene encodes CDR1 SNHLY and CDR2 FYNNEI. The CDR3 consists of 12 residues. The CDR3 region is CAWSFSNYGYTF. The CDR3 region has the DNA TGTGCCTGGTCGTTTTCTAACTATGGCTACACCTTC.

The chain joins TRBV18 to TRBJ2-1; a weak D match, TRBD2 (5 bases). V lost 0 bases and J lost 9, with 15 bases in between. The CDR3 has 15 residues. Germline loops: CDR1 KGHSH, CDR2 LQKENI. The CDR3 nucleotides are TGTGCCAGCTCACCACCTTCCCTAAATGCGGGTGAGCAGTTCTTC. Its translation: CASSPPSLNAGEQFF.

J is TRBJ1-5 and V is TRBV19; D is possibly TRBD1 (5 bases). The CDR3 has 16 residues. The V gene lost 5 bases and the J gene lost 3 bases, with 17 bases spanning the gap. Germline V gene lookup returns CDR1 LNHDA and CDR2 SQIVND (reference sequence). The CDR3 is CASSWVRDASNQPQHF. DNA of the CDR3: TGTGCCAGTAGTTGGGTGCGGGACGCCTCCAATCAGCCCCAGCATTTT.